This TCR beta chain was captured in a study of control samples from healthy donors and cancer patients. V was clipped by 4 bases and J by 2 bases, with 14 bases between them. The CDR3 consists of 15 residues. CDR1 is SGHNT, CDR2 YYREEE, per germline (reference sequence). TCRdb's table, derived via immunoSEQ multiplex PCR, lists solely in-frame clones and lacks some. The table lists approximately 230,000 clones, approximately 80% of them singletons. This clone was picked up a small number of times. The chain employs TRBV5-4 and TRBJ2-3; maybe TRBD2 (6 bases). The sequenced sample was PBMCs. The TCR originated in a woman in her sixties with lung cancer. CDR3 DNA: TGTGCCAGCAGCGGAGACCGGGGGAACACAGATACGCAGTATTTT. It yields the protein CASSGDRGNTDTQYF.